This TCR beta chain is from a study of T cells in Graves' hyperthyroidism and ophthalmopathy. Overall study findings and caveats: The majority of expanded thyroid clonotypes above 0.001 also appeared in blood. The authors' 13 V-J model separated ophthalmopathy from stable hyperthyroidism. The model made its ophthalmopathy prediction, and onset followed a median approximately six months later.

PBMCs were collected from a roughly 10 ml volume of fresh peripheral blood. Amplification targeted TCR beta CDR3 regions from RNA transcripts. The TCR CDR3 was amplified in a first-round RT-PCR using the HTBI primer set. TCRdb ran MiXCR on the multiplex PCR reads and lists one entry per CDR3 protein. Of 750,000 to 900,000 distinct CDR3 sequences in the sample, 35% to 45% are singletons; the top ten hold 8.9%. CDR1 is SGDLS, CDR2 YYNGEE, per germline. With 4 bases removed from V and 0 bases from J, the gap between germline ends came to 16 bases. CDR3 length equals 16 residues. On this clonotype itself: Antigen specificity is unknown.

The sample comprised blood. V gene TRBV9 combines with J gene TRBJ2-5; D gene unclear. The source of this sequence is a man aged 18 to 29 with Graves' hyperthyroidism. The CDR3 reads CASSLRGGKHQETQYF. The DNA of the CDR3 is TGTGCCAGCAGCTTGCGCGGCGGTAAACACCAAGAGACCCAGTACTTC. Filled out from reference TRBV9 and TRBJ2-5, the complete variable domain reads DSGVTQTPKHLITATGQRVTLRCSPRSGDLSVYWYQQSLDQGLQFLIQYYNGEERAKGNILERFSAQQFPDLHSELNLSSLELGDSALYFCASSLRGGKHQETQYFGPGTRLLVL.